This is a list of T cell receptor beta chains from one sample in a study of post-analysis software for immune sequencing data. MiXCR was run by TCRdb on the PCR reads, yielding one entry per CDR3 protein. The sample shows roughly 430,000 distinct CDR3 sequences, roughly 38% of them seen only once. Sequencing was carried out using blood. The receptors here all came from a girl aged 2 to 9 with multiple sclerosis. Both conserved end residues are part of each CDR3. A D gene is named only where the DNA matches it firmly. Expanded clones are given a class, and other clones once, few, many or no size at all.

V: TRBV28
D: -
size: -
J: TRBJ2-7
CDR3: CASSFAGLQYF
DNA: TGTGCCAGCAGCTTCGCCGGCTTACAGTACTTC

V: TRBV4-3
D: -
size: few
J: TRBJ2-1
CDR3: CASSQGGHNEQFF
DNA: TGCGCCAGCAGCCAAGGGGGACACAATGAGCAGTTCTTC

V: TRBV6-5
D: TRBD1
size: -
J: TRBJ2-5
CDR3: CASSSSGTGGEQYF
DNA: TGTGCCAGCAGTTCCTCCGGGACAGGGGGTGAGCAGTACTTC

V: TRBV6-2/TRBV6-3
D: -
size: -
J: TRBJ2-7
CDR3: CASTDGNEQYF
DNA: TGTGCCAGCACGGACGGCAACGAGCAGTACTTC

V: TRBV3-1
D: -
size: few
J: TRBJ2-7
CDR3: CASSRRAGRGYEQYF
DNA: TGTGCCAGCAGCCGGCGGGCCGGGAGAGGATACGAGCAGTACTTC

V: TRBV24-1
D: TRBD2
size: -
J: TRBJ2-7
CDR3: CATSDFGSGGSYEQYF
DNA: TGTGCCACCAGTGATTTTGGTAGCGGGGGCTCCTACGAGCAGTACTTC

V: TRBV7-2
D: TRBD2
size: -
J: TRBJ2-4
CDR3: CASSPREGVQYF
DNA: TGTGCCAGCAGCCCCCGGGAGGGGGTTCAGTACTTC

V: TRBV3-1
D: -
size: few
J: TRBJ2-4
CDR3: CASSQRASKNIQYF
DNA: TGTGCCAGCAGCCAAAGGGCTTCCAAAAACATTCAGTACTTC

V: TRBV19
D: -
size: -
J: TRBJ1-5
CDR3: CASSIFGDQPQHF
DNA: TGTGCCAGTAGTATTTTCGGCGATCAGCCCCAGCATTTT

V: TRBV6-1
D: -
size: -
J: TRBJ2-7
CDR3: CASSAIRTGYNEQYF
DNA: TGTGCCAGCAGTGCTATCCGGACCGGTTACAACGAGCAGTACTTC

V: TRBV11-2
D: -
size: -
J: TRBJ2-3
CDR3: CASSLGPRATDTQYF
DNA: TGTGCCAGCAGCTTAGGACCCCGAGCAACGGATACGCAGTATTTT

V: TRBV5-1
D: TRBD2
size: once
J: TRBJ2-1
CDR3: CASSSGPAGNNEQFF
DNA: TGCGCCAGCAGCTCCGGACCAGCGGGGAACAATGAGCAGTTCTTC

V: TRBV12-3/TRBV12-4
D: -
size: many
J: TRBJ2-7
CDR3: CASSFIFYQSSYEQYF
DNA: TGTGCCAGCAGTTTTATTTTCTACCAAAGCTCCTACGAGCAGTACTTC

V: TRBV6-1
D: -
size: -
J: TRBJ2-1
CDR3: CASREDGSSYNEQFF
DNA: TGTGCCAGCAGGGAGGACGGAAGCTCCTACAATGAGCAGTTCTTC

V: TRBV7-2
D: -
size: few
J: TRBJ2-5
CDR3: CASSFGSETQYF
DNA: TGTGCCAGCAGCTTTGGGAGTGAGACCCAGTACTTC

V: TRBV5-6
D: TRBD1
size: -
J: TRBJ2-7
CDR3: CASSQTGGASYEQYF
DNA: TGTGCCAGCAGCCAGACAGGGGGCGCCTCCTACGAGCAGTACTTC

V: TRBV10-3
D: -
size: -
J: TRBJ2-7
CDR3: CAISEDVNSYEQYF
DNA: TGTGCCATCAGTGAGGATGTAAACTCCTACGAGCAGTACTTC

V: TRBV28
D: -
size: -
J: TRBJ1-2
CDR3: CASSPLNRYGYTF
DNA: TGTGCCAGCAGTCCCTTGAACCGCTATGGCTACACCTTC

V: TRBV27
D: -
size: -
J: TRBJ2-1
CDR3: CASSFPGSSYNEQFF
DNA: TGTGCCAGCAGTTTTCCAGGGAGCTCCTACAATGAGCAGTTCTTC

V: TRBV28
D: -
size: few
J: TRBJ2-7
CDR3: CASSLMPPEQYF
DNA: TGTGCCAGCAGTTTAATGCCCCCCGAGCAGTACTTC

V: TRBV28
D: -
size: few
J: TRBJ1-6
CDR3: CASSSTSPLHF
DNA: TGTGCCAGCAGTTCGACTTCACCCCTCCACTTT

V: TRBV6-1
D: -
size: -
J: TRBJ2-5
CDR3: CASSEWGRALQETQYF
DNA: TGTGCCAGCAGTGAATGGGGGCGGGCCCTTCAAGAGACCCAGTACTTC

V: TRBV5-1
D: -
size: -
J: TRBJ2-7
CDR3: CASSLDKGRGSSYEQYF
DNA: TGCGCCAGCAGCTTGGATAAGGGACGGGGAAGCTCCTACGAGCAGTACTTC

V: TRBV11-3
D: -
size: -
J: TRBJ2-1
CDR3: CASSKRGGAQINEQFF
DNA: TGTGCCAGCAGCAAACGCGGAGGTGCCCAGATAAATGAGCAGTTCTTC

V: TRBV4-2
D: TRBD1
size: -
J: TRBJ1-4
CDR3: CASSQRQGAFNEKLFF
DNA: TGTGCCAGCAGCCAACGCCAGGGGGCGTTTAACGAAAAACTGTTTTTT

V: TRBV7-6
D: TRBD1
size: once
J: TRBJ1-5
CDR3: CASSLAPPTGTSNQPQHF
DNA: TGTGCCAGCAGCTTAGCCCCCCCGACAGGGACCAGCAATCAGCCCCAGCATTTT

V: TRBV13
D: -
size: -
J: TRBJ1-1
CDR3: CANSLRDVTEAFF
DNA: TGTGCCAACAGCTTAAGGGATGTCACTGAAGCTTTCTTT

V: TRBV4-2
D: TRBD2
size: -
J: TRBJ2-7
CDR3: CASSQGDETSGTYAQYF
DNA: TGTGCCAGCAGCCAAGGGGACGAGACTAGCGGGACCTACGCGCAGTACTTC

V: TRBV5-6
D: -
size: few
J: TRBJ2-7
CDR3: CASSHRRRGASYEQYF
DNA: TGTGCCAGCAGCCATAGACGTCGAGGGGCCTCCTACGAGCAGTACTTC

V: TRBV7-2
D: -
size: few
J: TRBJ1-1
CDR3: CASSLVTPGPEAFF
DNA: TGTGCCAGCAGCTTAGTTACTCCCGGCCCTGAAGCTTTCTTT

V: TRBV20-1
D: TRBD2
size: few
J: TRBJ2-3
CDR3: CSARAGVTSGTQYF
DNA: TGCAGTGCTAGGGCTGGTGTGACTAGCGGGACGCAGTATTTT

V: TRBV29-1
D: -
size: -
J: TRBJ1-1
CDR3: CSVVPRVSEYTEAFF
DNA: TGCAGCGTTGTTCCCAGGGTTTCGGAATACACTGAAGCTTTCTTT

V: TRBV5-6
D: -
size: few
J: TRBJ2-1
CDR3: CASSSRRFSYNEQFF
DNA: TGTGCCAGCAGCTCGAGACGATTCTCCTACAATGAGCAGTTCTTC